The 13 T cell receptor beta chains below were found in one sample sequenced in a study of early T cells in non-severe SARS-CoV-2 infection. TCRdb ran MiXCR on the 5' RACE reads and lists one entry per CDR3 protein. The sample consists of 100,000 to 150,000 distinct CDR3 sequences, more than 12% of them appearing once. The specimen sequenced was whole blood. The receptor source for this set is an adult who was a healthcare worker with PCR-confirmed SARS-CoV-2 infection or an uninfected control (not recorded which).

The CDR3 DNA reads as TGCAGTGCTAGAGTTCCAGGGGGCGCCTATGGCTACACCTTC. Translation gives CSARVPGGAYGYTF. The gene calls are TRBV20-1 and TRBJ1-2, with TRBD1 identical over 8 bases. J lost 4 bases, V lost 1 base, and 5 bases had no gene match. The germline CDR1 and CDR2 sequences are DFQATT and SNEGSKA (reference sequence). This CDR3 is built from 14 residues.

The chain joins TRBV7-9 to TRBJ1-5; D is unclear. The CDR3 contains 14 residues. Trimming pared 5 bases from V and 5 bases from J, leaving 13 bases between. From germline, CDR1 is SEHNR and CDR2 FQNEAQ (reference sequence). CDR3 amino acids: CASSQGRVDQPQHF. The CDR3 coding sequence is TGTGCCAGCAGCCAAGGAAGGGTGGATCAGCCCCAGCATTTT.

This chain joins TRBV20-1 and TRBJ1-1; the D gene is possibly TRBD1 (6 bases). CDR3 length: 14 residues. Trimming removed 6 bases from V and 4 bases from J, with 18 bases in between. Germline CDR1 is DFQATT and CDR2 is SNEGSKA (reference sequence). The CDR3 DNA reads as TGCAGTGCCCCGAGGGGGATCCAAGGCACTGAAGCTTTCTTT. Its protein product is CSAPRGIQGTEAFF.

This clonotype was seen more than once but under ten times. The CDR3 here is CASSLDGGKYSNQPQHF. DNA of the CDR3: TGTGCCAGCAGCTTGGATGGTGGGAAATATAGCAATCAGCCCCAGCATTTT. This chain connects TRBV5-4 to TRBJ1-5, with no clear D. This CDR3 has 17 amino acids. Germline lookup yields CDR1 SGHNT and CDR2 YYREEE (reference sequence). V gave up 0 bases and J gave up 0 bases, with 13 bases separating them.

The gene calls are TRBV3-1 and TRBJ1-1; D is possibly TRBD1 (5 bases). CDR3 size: 14 residues. V was clipped by 1 base and J by 5 bases, with 11 bases between them. Looked up from germline, CDR1 is LGHDT and CDR2 is YNNKEL (reference sequence). CDR3 sequence reads: CASSQGTGGTEAFF. CDR3 bases: TGTGCCAGCAGCCAAGGGACGGGGGGGACTGAAGCTTTCTTT.

The chain links TRBV7-6 to TRBJ2-3; unclear D gene. V lost 3 bases and J lost 4, with 11 bases in between. Germline V lookup: CDR1 SGHVS, CDR2 FNYEAQ. This CDR3 region has 14 residues. The CDR3, as DNA: TGTGCCAGCAGCTTGAGTTCGAACCCAGATACGCAGTATTTT. Its translation: CASSLSSNPDTQYF. Full variable domain (missing parts from reference TRBV7-6 and TRBJ2-3): GAGVSQSPRYKVTKRGQDVALRCDPISGHVSLYWYRQALGQGPEFLTYFNYEAQQDKSGLPNDRFSAERPEGSISTLTIQRTEQRDSAMYRCASSLSSNPDTQYFGPGTRLTVL.

Ten or more counts support this clonotype. This rearrangement joins TRBV12-3 or TRBV12-4 to TRBJ1-1; D call uncertain. This CDR3 spans 12 amino acids. V was pared by 6 bases and J by 0 bases, with 5 bases between. The CDR3 DNA is TGTGCCAGCAGATCCTTGAACACTGAAGCTTTCTTT. It yields the protein CASRSLNTEAFF.

This clonotype was seen at least ten times. This chain uses TRBV5-5 with TRBJ1-1; D perhaps matches TRBD1 (5 bases). V was cut by 3 bases and J by 5 bases, with 14 bases left in between. The CDR3 covers 14 residues. The germline gives CDR1 SGHKS, CDR2 YYEKEE (reference sequence). This CDR3 is CASSWGRRRTEAFF. CDR3 nucleotide sequence: TGTGCCAGCAGCTGGGGACGGAGGAGGACTGAAGCTTTCTTT.

This clonotype has only a few counts. The chain recombines TRBV29-1 with TRBJ1-2; D is undetermined. Trimming left V 4 bases short and J 0 bases short, with 15 bases between. The CDR3 totals 15 residues. Germline values: CDR1 SQVTM, CDR2 ANQGSEA. The CDR3 is CSVGVRKLANYGYTF. Written as DNA, the CDR3 is TGCAGCGTTGGGGTCAGGAAATTGGCTAACTATGGCTACACCTTC.

The chain links TRBV7-8 to TRBJ2-7; D may correspond to TRBD1 or TRBD2 (6 bases each). The CDR3 runs 15 residues. In germline, CDR1 is SGHVS, CDR2 FQNEAQ. The V end lost 4 bases, the J end lost 7 bases, and 20 bases lay between the germline ends. For the CDR3, the DNA is TGTGCCAGCAGCTGGGGGGCGTCAGGGAATCTGGAGCAGTACTTC. Its protein product is CASSWGASGNLEQYF.

On this clonotype: It may be a read error: a sequence one base away is much more abundant. The rearrangement links TRBV24-1 to TRBJ2-3, with D maybe TRBD2 (5 bases). With 2 bases removed from V and 6 bases from J, the gap between germline ends came to 17 bases. CDR1 and CDR2 (germline): KGHDR, SFDVKD. The CDR3 spans 16 residues. The CDR3 spells CATSDSDGVKMDTQYF. Written as DNA, the CDR3 is TGTGCCACCAGTGATTCCGACGGGGTGAAGATGGATACGCAGTATTTT.

This clonotype was counted between two and nine times. The rearrangement uses TRBV19 and TRBJ1-5, with TRBD1 identical over 10 bases. This CDR3 spans 14 amino acids. Germline assignment: CDR1 LNHDA and CDR2 SQIVND (reference sequence). J was trimmed by 4 bases and V by 9 bases; bases with no gene match: 6. This chain's CDR3 is CASTGTGVNQPQHF. For the CDR3, the DNA is TGTGCCAGCACCGGGACAGGGGTTAATCAGCCCCAGCATTTT.

The genes are TRBV29-1 and TRBJ1-1; no definite D call. This CDR3 has 13 residues. V lost 4 bases to trimming and J lost 1 base, with 10 bases between them. CDR1 and CDR2 from the germline V gene are SQVTM and ANQGSEA. The CDR3 region has the DNA TGCAGCGTTGCCGAGGGAGCGAACACTGAAGCTTTCTTT. This encodes CSVAEGANTEAFF.